Listed below are T cell receptor beta chains from one sample, sequenced in a study of blood T cell repertoires in COVID-19. The table came from immunoSEQ multiplex PCR; TCRdb's copy has only in-frame clones and leaves some out. The sample contains 210,000 or so clones, just under 80% of which appear only once. Material for sequencing was peripheral blood. All receptors come from a woman older than 75 with active or convalescent COVID-19. Each CDR3 is given without its conserved first and last residue. Clone size is stated in some rows and not others, as once, few, many or a class when expanded.

v_call	clone_size	j_call	cdr3_aa
TRBV25-1	once	TRBJ2-3	ASSEEISPTDTQY
TRBV7-9	NA	TRBJ1-2	ASSSRQGNGYT
TRBV27	NA	TRBJ1-6	ASSYHTTGRIGSPLH
TRBV4-1	NA	TRBJ2-7	ASSGRGIAEQY
TRBV6-5	NA	TRBJ1-1	ATTGGLYTEAF
TRBV5-1	NA	TRBJ1-1	ASSTGTGGFDTEAF
TRBV7-8	NA	TRBJ2-7	ASSLAEFRSSYEQY
TRBV30	NA	TRBJ1-1	AWSPPFRGGEAF
TRBV4-3	once	TRBJ1-2	ASSRTRDLFAGYT
TRBV5-1	NA	TRBJ2-1	ASSLGQANEQF
TRBV10-1	NA	TRBJ1-1	ASSAQQNTEAF
TRBV19	NA	TRBJ1-5	ASTTGSWSNQPQH
TRBV7-6	once	TRBJ2-2	ASSFSANTGELF
TRBV9	few	TRBJ2-1	ASSVASGGASSYNEQF
TRBV14	NA	TRBJ1-6	ASSQDRWGSSPLH
TRBV4-1	NA	TRBJ2-3	ASSQDISGGWDTQY
TRBV29-1	NA	TRBJ1-2	SVGQDHGYI
TRBV4-1	many	TRBJ2-7	ASSQARQAIYEQY
TRBV27	NA	TRBJ2-7	ASRRRGEQY
TRBV5-1	NA	TRBJ2-3	ASSAQGAGDTQY
TRBV28	NA	TRBJ1-5	ASRDGQYQPQH
TRBV5-4	once	TRBJ1-4	ASSSIQGINEKLF
TRBV6-2/TRBV6-3	NA	TRBJ2-1	ASSGGPGQGKHEQF
TRBV4-2	once	TRBJ1-1	ASSHPQTRNTEAF
TRBV6-5	NA	TRBJ1-6	ASSHLGRDSSPLH
TRBV10-3	NA	TRBJ2-2	ATLGAGGPGGELF
TRBV5-1	NA	TRBJ2-3	ASSYAGQGSDTQY
TRBV4-3	NA	TRBJ2-1	ASSQGSRDRSQF
TRBV6-5	NA	TRBJ2-1	ASSYWSGTRTEQF
TRBV24-1	NA	TRBJ1-2	ATSDPRTGYT
TRBV13	few	TRBJ1-3	ASSGPGGHLGNTIY
TRBV5-1	NA	TRBJ1-1	ASSLDSLRDNTEAF
TRBV27	few	TRBJ2-7	ASSLSWGQVEQY
TRBV6-5	NA	TRBJ2-1	ASTGRGGAYNEQF
TRBV7-9	once	TRBJ1-2	ASSFHSRDGYT
TRBV19	NA	TRBJ2-7	ASSPTGASSYEQY
TRBV5-6	NA	TRBJ1-1	ASSFPGTGGVGTEAF
TRBV2	NA	TRBJ1-5	ASSVQGLGNQPQH
TRBV3-1/TRBV3-2	NA	TRBJ2-5	ASSQGNHGGETQY
TRBV5-1	NA	TRBJ2-5	ASSLDQVGGTSGEETQY
TRBV27	NA	TRBJ1-1	ASSVSVNTEAF
TRBV10-3	NA	TRBJ2-7	AISESRSDFR
TRBV19	NA	TRBJ2-5	ASSIGPDRGETQY
TRBV7-9	NA	TRBJ1-2	ASSRDRANHGYT
TRBV19	NA	TRBJ1-3	ASNRGLSGNTIY
TRBV29-1	NA	TRBJ2-7	SVESWGREISEQY
TRBV6-5	NA	TRBJ1-5	ASRPADLRNQPQH
TRBV19	NA	TRBJ1-5	ASTQTGGGNQPQH
TRBV9	NA	TRBJ2-3	ASSTPGRQY
TRBV10-3	once	TRBJ2-7	AISERGTGVEQY
TRBV19	NA	TRBJ1-6	ASSMGTVSYNSPLH
TRBV19	NA	TRBJ1-2	ASSPSDSSPGGYT
TRBV11-3	NA	TRBJ2-1	ASSPLPGEQF